This T cell receptor (beta chain) stems from a study of T cell responses to AZD1222 COVID-19 vaccine. This clone was recorded once. The V and J ends lost 2 bases and 3 bases respectively, with 4 bases between them. The CDR3 sequence is 12 residues long. CDR1 MNHNY and CDR2 SVGAGI come from the germline V gene (reference sequence). Pooling of second doses given at about 4 or about 12 weeks was done. Generated by immunoSEQ multiplex PCR, the TCRdb table keeps only in-frame clones and is missing some. The sample consists of approximately 140,000 clones, around 90% of them appearing once. The sequencing used peripheral blood, collected 28 days after the second AZD1222 dose. This chain links TRBV6-6 with TRBJ1-2; D not resolved. The source is an adult who received the AZD1222 COVID-19 vaccine. The CDR3 sequence: CASSYRDYGYTF. Here the CDR3 DNA reads TGTGCCAGCAGTTACCGGGACTATGGCTACACCTTC.